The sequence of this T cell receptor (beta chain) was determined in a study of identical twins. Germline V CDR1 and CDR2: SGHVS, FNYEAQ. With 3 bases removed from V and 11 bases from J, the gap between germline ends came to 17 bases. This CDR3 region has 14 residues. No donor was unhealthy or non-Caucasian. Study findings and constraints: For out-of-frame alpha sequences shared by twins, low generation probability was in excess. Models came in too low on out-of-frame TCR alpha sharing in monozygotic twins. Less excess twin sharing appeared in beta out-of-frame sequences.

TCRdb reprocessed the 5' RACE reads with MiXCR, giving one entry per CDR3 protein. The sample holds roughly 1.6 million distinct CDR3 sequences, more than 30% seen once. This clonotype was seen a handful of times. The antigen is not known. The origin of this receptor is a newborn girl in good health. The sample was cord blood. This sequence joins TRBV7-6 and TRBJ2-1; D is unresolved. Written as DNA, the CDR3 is TGTGCCAGCAGCTTCCCAGGAAGCCCTAATAAGCAGTTCTTC. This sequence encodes CASSFPGSPNKQFF.